The source of this T cell receptor (beta chain) is a study of blood T cell repertoires in COVID-19. Background on the study: PBMCs, B-cell-depleted T cells, or T cells provided the cDNA or gDNA that made up the material.

Method: immunoSEQ multiplex PCR; TCRdb's copy keeps in-frame clones and lacks some. Among fewer than 250,000 clones listed, 65% to 90% were seen once. Only one count was recorded for this clone. Between the trimmed V and J ends, which lost 0 bases and 3 bases, there was a span of 11 bases. The CDR3 has 15 amino acids. The germline CDR1 and CDR2 sequences are LGHNA and YSLEER. The clonotype comes from a woman in her sixties or seventies with acute or convalescent COVID-19. Sequencing input: peripheral blood. The chain couples TRBV4-3 to TRBJ1-2; perhaps TRBD1 as D (5 bases). The CDR3 nucleotides are TGCGCCAGCAGCCAAGACCGGGGGGACTACTATGGCTACACCTTC. The encoded protein is CASSQDRGDYYGYTF.